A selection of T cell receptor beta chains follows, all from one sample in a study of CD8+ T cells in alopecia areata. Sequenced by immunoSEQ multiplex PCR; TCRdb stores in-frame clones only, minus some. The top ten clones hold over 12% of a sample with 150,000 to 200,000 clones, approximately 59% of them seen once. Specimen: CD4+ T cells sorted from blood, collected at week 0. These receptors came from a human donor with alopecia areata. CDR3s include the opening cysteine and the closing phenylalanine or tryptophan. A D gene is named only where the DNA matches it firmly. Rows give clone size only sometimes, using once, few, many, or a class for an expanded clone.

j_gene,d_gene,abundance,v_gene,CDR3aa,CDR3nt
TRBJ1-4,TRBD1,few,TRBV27,CASSLGTGNEKLFF,TGTGCCAGCAGTTTAGGGACAGGAAATGAAAAACTGTTTTTT
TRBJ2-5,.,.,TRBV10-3,CAISDRDWETQYF,TGTGCCATCAGTGATAGGGACTGGGAGACCCAGTACTTC
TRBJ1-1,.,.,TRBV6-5,CASRNPGVAEAFF,TGTGCCAGCAGGAACCCAGGGGTGGCTGAAGCTTTCTTT
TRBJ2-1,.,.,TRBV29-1,CSVSVGQAVMGEQFF,TGCAGCGTCTCAGTGGGGCAGGCGGTTATGGGGGAGCAGTTCTTC
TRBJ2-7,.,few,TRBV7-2,CASRGFSSYEQYF,TGTGCCAGTCGGGGGTTCAGCTCCTACGAGCAGTACTTC
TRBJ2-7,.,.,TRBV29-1,CSVATGFSYEQYF,TGCAGCGTCGCGACAGGATTCTCCTACGAGCAGTACTTC
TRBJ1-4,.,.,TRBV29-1,CSGASNEKLFF,TGCAGCGGGGCCTCTAATGAAAAACTGTTTTTT
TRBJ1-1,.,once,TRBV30,CAWSRTGNTEAFF,TGTGCCTGGAGTAGAACAGGGAACACTGAAGCTTTCTTT
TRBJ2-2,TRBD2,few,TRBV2,CASRPGLAGGTGELFF,TGTGCCAGCAGGCCGGGACTAGCGGGGGGGACCGGGGAGCTGTTTTTT
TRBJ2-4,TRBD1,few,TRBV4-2,CASSQERGPLYF,TGTGCCAGCAGCCAAGAGAGGGGGCCCCTGTACTTC
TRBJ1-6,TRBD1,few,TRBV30,CAWLGQGTSPLHF,TGTGCCTGGCTGGGACAGGGGACCTCACCCCTCCACTTT
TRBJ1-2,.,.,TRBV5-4,CASSSYTGYTF,TGTGCCAGCAGCTCTTACACTGGCTACACCTTC
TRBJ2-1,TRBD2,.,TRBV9,CASSVGTSGEGEQFF,TGTGCCAGCAGCGTAGGGACTAGCGGGGAGGGTGAGCAGTTCTTC
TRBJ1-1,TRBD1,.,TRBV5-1,CASSLGQGLNTEAFF,TGCGCCAGCAGCCTGGGACAGGGACTGAACACTGAAGCTTTCTTT
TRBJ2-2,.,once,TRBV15,CATSRGDTGELFF,TGTGCCACCAGCAGAGGAGACACCGGGGAGCTGTTTTTT
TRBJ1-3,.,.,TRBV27,CASSFERGNTIYF,TGTGCCAGCAGTTTCGAGCGTGGAAACACCATATATTTT
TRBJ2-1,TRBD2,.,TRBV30,CAWRRAGGPEADEQFF,TGTGCCTGGAGAAGAGCGGGGGGGCCAGAGGCAGATGAGCAGTTCTTC
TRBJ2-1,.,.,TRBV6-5,CASRVWGGDEQFF,TGTGCCAGCAGGGTCTGGGGGGGCGATGAGCAGTTCTTC
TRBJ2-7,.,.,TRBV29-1,CSVVEGPYEQYF,TGCAGCGTTGTTGAGGGACCCTACGAGCAGTACTTC
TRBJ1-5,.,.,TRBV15,CATSREVNYIQPQHF,TGTGCCACCAGCAGAGAAGTGAATTATATTCAGCCCCAGCATTTT